This TCR beta chain is from a study of CD8 T cells in Susac syndrome. The RNA input was about 0.5 to 1 ug, and it was reverse transcribed with random hexamers. Using its own MiXCR run on the immunoSEQ multiplex PCR reads, TCRdb lists one record per CDR3 protein. The sample lists around 300,000 distinct CDR3 sequences, around 91% occurring once. The CDR3 sequence is 13 residues long. V shed 7 bases and J 0 bases; nucleotides not matched to a gene: 1. Germline V gene sequence: CDR1 MDHEN, CDR2 SYDVKM. The chain employs TRBV28 and TRBJ2-3; 7 nucleotides align to TRBD2. The receptor's source is a human donor with multiple sclerosis. Sequenced: CD8+ T cells from PBMCs. The CDR3 nucleotides are TGTGCCAGCATTAGCGGGAGCACAGATACGCAGTATTTT. As protein: CASISGSTDTQYF.